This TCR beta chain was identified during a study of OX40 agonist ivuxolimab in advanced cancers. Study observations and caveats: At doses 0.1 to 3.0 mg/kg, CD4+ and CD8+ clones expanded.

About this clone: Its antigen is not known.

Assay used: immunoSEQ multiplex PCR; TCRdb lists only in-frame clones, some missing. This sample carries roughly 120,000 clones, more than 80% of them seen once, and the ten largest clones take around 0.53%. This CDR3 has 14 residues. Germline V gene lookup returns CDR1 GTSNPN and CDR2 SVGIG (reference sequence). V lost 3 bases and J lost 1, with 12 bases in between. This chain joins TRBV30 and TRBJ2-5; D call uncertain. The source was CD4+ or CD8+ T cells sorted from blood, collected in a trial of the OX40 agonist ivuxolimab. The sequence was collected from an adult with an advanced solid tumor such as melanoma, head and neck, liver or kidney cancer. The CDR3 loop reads CAWSIGQFQETQYF. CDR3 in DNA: TGTGCCTGGAGCATCGGGCAGTTCCAAGAGACCCAGTACTTC.